Listed here are 24 T cell receptor beta chains from one sample, sequenced in a study of blood T cell repertoires in COVID-19. Only in-frame clones appear in the TCRdb table, and some are missing; sequencing was by immunoSEQ multiplex PCR. In the table there are roughly 210,000 clones, around 89% of which are singletons. The source material was peripheral blood. All receptors derive from a man aged 65 to 85 with acute or convalescent COVID-19.

The CDR3 protein is CASSLLSTGELFF. The CDR3 DNA follows: TGTGCCAGCAGCCTCCTAAGCACCGGGGAGCTGTTTTTT. The chain recombines TRBV7-9 with TRBJ2-2; no definite D call. In germline, CDR1 is SEHNR, CDR2 FQNEAQ (reference sequence). V lost 5 bases and J lost 4, with 8 bases in between. The CDR3 contains 13 residues.

V and J are TRBV10-3 and TRBJ2-5; 8 bases match TRBD1. CDR3 size: 15 residues. Germline V CDR1 and CDR2: ENHRY, SYGVKD. The V and J ends lost 4 bases and 3 bases, in that order; junction bases with no gene match: 7. The CDR3 bases are TGTGCCATCAGTGGGACCGCGACAGGGGAAGAGACCCAGTACTTC. Translated, it gives CAISGTATGEETQYF.

This clone was counted once. The chain has TRBV29-1 and TRBJ2-5, with 10 bases matching TRBD1. J gave up 1 base and V 6 bases, and 8 bases lay outside the gene matches. Germline lookup yields CDR1 SQVTM and CDR2 ANQGSEA. The CDR3 is 15 amino acids. CDR3 region: CSVATGTGAQETQYF. Written as DNA, the CDR3 is TGCAGCGTAGCCACCGGGACAGGGGCCCAAGAGACCCAGTACTTC.

The chain joins TRBV14 to TRBJ2-7, with TRBD2 matching over 13 bases. V gave up 2 bases and J gave up 1 base; unmatched junction bases: 2. CDR1 is SGHDN and CDR2 is FVKESK in the germline V gene. This CDR3 has 16 amino acids. The CDR3 here is CASSQLTSGRSYEQYF. Written as DNA, the CDR3 is TGTGCCAGCAGCCAACTGACTAGCGGGAGGTCCTACGAGCAGTACTTC.

The sample holds a few counts of this clone. The J gene is TRBJ2-7, the V gene TRBV9; 7 bases agree with TRBD2. Germline loops: CDR1 SGDLS, CDR2 YYNGEE. There are 13 residues in the CDR3. Trimming removed 0 bases from V and 11 bases from J; junction bases left unmatched: 8. The CDR3 is CASSVGGLAEKYF. For the CDR3, the DNA is TGTGCCAGCAGCGTAGGTGGTCTAGCGGAGAAGTACTTC.

V is TRBV5-1 and J is TRBJ2-7, with 7 bases lining up with TRBD1. The CDR3 runs 19 residues. V lost 0 bases and J lost 2; bases outside the gene matches: 17. Germline CDR1 is SGHRS and CDR2 is YFSETQ. The CDR3 sequence: CASSLAMTGQSSAAYEQYF. For the CDR3, the DNA is TGCGCCAGCAGCTTGGCGATGACAGGGCAGAGCTCCGCAGCCTACGAGCAGTACTTC.

This chain links TRBV9 with TRBJ2-1; 7 bases are a match to TRBD2. The CDR3 is 17 residues long. The trim removed 2 bases at V and 0 bases at J, leaving 8 bases unmatched. CDR1 SGDLS and CDR2 YYNGEE come from the germline V gene. For the CDR3, the DNA is TGTGCCAGCAGCGTGGGAGAACTAGCGCGCTCCTACAATGAGCAGTTCTTC. Translated, it gives CASSVGELARSYNEQFF.

The chain has TRBV18 and TRBJ1-1; maybe TRBD1 (6 bases). The CDR3 contains 12 residues. The germline CDR1 and CDR2 sequences are KGHSH and LQKENI. Between the trimmed V and J ends, which lost 5 bases and 4 bases, there was a span of 8 bases. The CDR3 loop is CASSNRATEAFF. CDR3 nucleotides: TGTGCCAGCTCAAACAGGGCCACTGAAGCTTTCTTT.

The chain joins TRBV18 to TRBJ2-7; 8 bases fit TRBD1. This CDR3 region has 14 residues. Germline V gene data show CDR1 as KGHSH and CDR2 as LQKENI. Trimming cost V 8 bases and J 0 bases; bases outside gene matches: 6. The CDR3 is CASTLTGASYEQYF. CDR3 coding DNA: TGTGCCAGCACTCTGACAGGGGCCTCCTACGAGCAGTACTTC.

The V call is TRBV7-2, the J call TRBJ2-7; 8 bases align to TRBD1. Per germline, CDR1 SGHTA and CDR2 FQGNSA. The V and J ends lost 5 bases and 5 bases, in that order; junction bases with no gene match: 8. CDR3 length equals 14 residues. The CDR3: CASSPRTGLHEQYF. The DNA for the CDR3 is TGTGCCAGCAGCCCTAGGACAGGGCTCCACGAGCAGTACTTC. Drawing the rest from reference TRBV7-2 and TRBJ2-7, the complete variable domain is GAGVSQSPSNKVTEKGKDVELRCDPISGHTALYWYRQSLGQGLEFLIYFQGNSAPDKSGLPSDRFSAERTGGSVSTLTIQRTQQEDSAVYLCASSPRTGLHEQYFGPGTRLTVT.

The J gene is TRBJ2-7, the V gene TRBV19, with 16 bases that match TRBD2. V dropped 5 bases and J dropped 3; count of bases not matched to a gene: 4. CDR3 length: 16 amino acids. Germline CDR1 is LNHDA and CDR2 is SQIVND (reference sequence). The DNA for the CDR3 is TGTGCCAGTAGTTCCGGGACTAGCGGGAGGGACTACGAGCAGTACTTC. Encoded protein: CASSSGTSGRDYEQYF.

The chain joins TRBV20-1 to TRBJ1-2; no definite D call. V was cut by 3 bases and J by 8 bases, with 10 bases left in between. CDR3 length equals 11 residues. The germline CDR1 and CDR2 sequences are DFQATT and SNEGSKA (reference sequence). The CDR3 is CSASLARGYTF. CDR3 bases: TGCAGTGCTAGTCTTGCGAGAGGCTACACCTTC.

CDR3 amino acids: CASSGQVNQPQHF. The CDR3 coding sequence is TGTGCCAGCTCAGGACAGGTAAATCAGCCCCAGCATTTT. The rearrangement links TRBV2 to TRBJ1-5, with 7 bases fitting TRBD1. V shed 8 bases and J 4 bases; nucleotides not matched to a gene: 5. The germline V gene encodes CDR1 SNHLY and CDR2 FYNNEI. The CDR3 sequence is 13 residues long.

V and J are TRBV18 and TRBJ1-1; 7 bases align to TRBD1. The CDR3 runs to 13 residues. Germline values: CDR1 KGHSH, CDR2 LQKENI. V gave up 4 bases and J gave up 7 bases; unmatched junction bases: 6. The CDR3 sequence is CASSLKQGNEAFF. The CDR3 DNA is TGTGCCAGCTCACTCAAACAGGGGAATGAAGCTTTCTTT.

The chain has TRBV5-5 and TRBJ1-5; TRBD1 matches 7 bases. Germline assignment: CDR1 SGHKS and CDR2 YYEKEE (reference sequence). After removal of 2 bases from V and 5 bases from J, the junction contained 4 bases not matched to a gene. The CDR3 extends over 14 amino acids. CDR3 residues: CASSFRDSYQPQHF. CDR3 bases: TGTGCCAGCAGCTTCCGGGACAGCTATCAGCCCCAGCATTTT.

This chain links TRBV19 with TRBJ2-3; D possibly corresponds to TRBD2 (6 bases). The V gene lost 1 base and the J gene lost 3 bases, with 17 bases spanning the gap. In germline, CDR1 is LNHDA, CDR2 SQIVND (reference sequence). There are 17 residues in the CDR3. The CDR3 DNA sequence: TGTGCCAGTAGTATAGTAGGCCGGGGGAGGCTAACAGATACGCAGTATTTT. Amino acid sequence: CASSIVGRGRLTDTQYF.

The chain recombines TRBV27 with TRBJ2-7; 11 nucleotides line up with TRBD2. This CDR3 spans 17 amino acids. Germline CDR1 is MNHEY and CDR2 is SMNVEV (reference sequence). The junction had 13 bases not matched to a gene; V was cut back by 5 bases and J by 4 bases. The CDR3 DNA reads as TGTGCCAGCAGTCCCCGACTAGCGGGACGGTTGGAATACGAGCAGTACTTC. This sequence encodes CASSPRLAGRLEYEQYF.

The rearrangement joins TRBV11-1 to TRBJ2-5, with 8 bases aligning to TRBD1. This CDR3 has 15 amino acids. The V and J ends lost 6 bases and 4 bases, in that order; junction bases with no gene match: 10. Germline-derived CDR1 and CDR2 are SGHAT and FQDESV (reference sequence). In DNA form, the CDR3 reads TGTGCCAGCAGTTCCTGGGACAGGAGGGGAGAGACCCAGTACTTC. Protein product: CASSSWDRRGETQYF.

The rearrangement joins TRBV19 to TRBJ2-7; 7 nucleotides line up with TRBD1. V lost 5 bases to trimming and J lost 0 bases; unmatched junction nucleotides: 10. Per the germline V gene, CDR1 is LNHDA and CDR2 is SQIVND (reference sequence). This CDR3 has 16 amino acids. The CDR3 bases are TGTGCCAGTAGTGGATCACGGGACAGTTACTCCTACGAGCAGTACTTC. It codes for CASSGSRDSYSYEQYF. Full variable domain (missing parts from reference TRBV19 and TRBJ2-7): DGGITQSPKYLFRKEGQNVTLSCEQNLNHDAMYWYRQDPGQGLRLIYYSQIVNDFQKGDIAEGYSVSREKKESFPLTVTSAQKNPTAFYLCASSGSRDSYSYEQYFGPGTRLTVT.

This chain joins TRBV19 and TRBJ2-2; tentative D call: TRBD1 (6 bases). The V end was cut by 6 bases, the J end by 6 bases, with 14 bases between. CDR3 length: 14 residues. The germline gives CDR1 LNHDA, CDR2 SQIVND (reference sequence). For the CDR3, the DNA is TGTGCCAGTAGAGCCAGGGGCCCCGCCGGGGAGCTGTTTTTT. This sequence encodes CASRARGPAGELFF.

The CDR3 protein is CASMGRGHAGTDTQYF. The CDR3 coding sequence is TGTGCCAGTATGGGGCGGGGGCACGCGGGGACAGATACGCAGTATTTT. V and J are TRBV19 and TRBJ2-3, with D tentatively TRBD2 (7 bases). From germline, CDR1 is LNHDA and CDR2 SQIVND (reference sequence). CDR3 length: 16 residues. V lost 7 bases and J 3 bases, leaving 20 bases between the germline ends. The variable domain in full, with the rest retrieved from reference TRBV19 and TRBJ2-3, is DGGITQSPKYLFRKEGQNVTLSCEQNLNHDAMYWYRQDPGQGLRLIYYSQIVNDFQKGDIAEGYSVSREKKESFPLTVTSAQKNPTAFYLCASMGRGHAGTDTQYFGPGTRLTVL.

About this clone itself: Other DNA sequences in the sample encode the same CDR3. The rearrangement uses TRBV9 and TRBJ2-7; TRBD2 aligns across 13 bases. Germline V gene sequence: CDR1 SGDLS, CDR2 YYNGEE. This CDR3 is built from 15 residues. V lost 2 bases and J lost 7; bases outside the gene matches: 6. CDR3 loop: CASSVGLAGVGEQYF. CDR3 sequence (DNA): TGTGCCAGCAGCGTCGGACTAGCGGGAGTGGGGGAGCAGTACTTC.

The rearrangement links TRBV6-5 to TRBJ1-5; D uncertain. V was shortened by 8 bases and J by 3 bases, with 14 bases between the two germline ends. The germline V gene has CDR1 MNHEY and CDR2 SVGAGI. There are 14 residues in the CDR3. CDR3 region: CASSGSRDNQPQHF. CDR3 sequence (DNA): TGTGCCAGCTCAGGAAGCCGAGACAATCAGCCCCAGCATTTT.

V is TRBV6-2 or TRBV6-3 and J is TRBJ1-2; a possible D gene is TRBD1 (5 bases). V dropped 5 bases and J dropped 14 bases, with 18 bases sitting between them. Per the germline V gene, CDR1 is MNHEY and CDR2 is SVGEGT. The CDR3 has 12 residues. CDR3 sequence reads: CASSPPGRGKTF. The CDR3 DNA is TGTGCCAGCAGTCCACCAGGACGGGGGAAAACCTTC.